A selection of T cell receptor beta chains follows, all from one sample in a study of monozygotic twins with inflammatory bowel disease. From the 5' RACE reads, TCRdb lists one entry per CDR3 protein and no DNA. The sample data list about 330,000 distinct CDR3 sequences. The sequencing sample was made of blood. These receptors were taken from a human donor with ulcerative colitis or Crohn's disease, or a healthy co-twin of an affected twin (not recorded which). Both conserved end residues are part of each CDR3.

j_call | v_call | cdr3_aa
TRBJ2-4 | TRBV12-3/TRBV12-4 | CASSLEKWLGIQYF
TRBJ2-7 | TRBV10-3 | CAISESKFGTGRDEQYF
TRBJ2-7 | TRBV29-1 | CSVLTGTSGNEQYF
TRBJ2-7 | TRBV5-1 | CASSGGQGDYEQYF
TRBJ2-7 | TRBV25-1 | CASSADRGDDEQYF
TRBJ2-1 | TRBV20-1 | CSARDPGEPHNEQFF
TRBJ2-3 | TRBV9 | CASSATSGSTDTQYF
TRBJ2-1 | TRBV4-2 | CASSQVASGSYEQFF
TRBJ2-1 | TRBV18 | CASSPDRGEQFF
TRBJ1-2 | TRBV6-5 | CASRDGTGNGYTF
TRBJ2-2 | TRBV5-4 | CASSHGENTGELFF
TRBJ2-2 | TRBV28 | CASLFGTGGYGELFF
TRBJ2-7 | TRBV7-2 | CASSPHGLAYEQYF
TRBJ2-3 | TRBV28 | CASNRGDTQYF
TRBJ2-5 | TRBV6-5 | CASSYSVGGSETQYF
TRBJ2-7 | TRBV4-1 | CASSQGEGTYEQYF
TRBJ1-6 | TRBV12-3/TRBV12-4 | CASSSRQGSISPLHF
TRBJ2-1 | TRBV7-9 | CASSRSGGALDEQFF
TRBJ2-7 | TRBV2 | CASKRDTPYQQYF
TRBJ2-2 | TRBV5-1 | CASSLVRDSNTGELFF
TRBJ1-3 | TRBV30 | CAWSSGPGNTIYF
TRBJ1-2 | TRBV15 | CATSRDKGTHGYTF
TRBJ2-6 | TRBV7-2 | CASSLGGPGANVLTF
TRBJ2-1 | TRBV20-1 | CSACYAGAPNEQFF
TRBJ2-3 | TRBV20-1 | CSSRGSTDTQYF
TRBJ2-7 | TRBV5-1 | CASSLAGLWEQYF
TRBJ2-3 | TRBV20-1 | CSARVTPGTDTQYF
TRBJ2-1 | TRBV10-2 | CASSEQAWNEQFF
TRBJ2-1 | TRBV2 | CASSEGGGHLITYNEQFF
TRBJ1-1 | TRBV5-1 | CASSSRTGIGGTEAFF
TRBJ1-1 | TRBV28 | CASSLPGYNTEAFF
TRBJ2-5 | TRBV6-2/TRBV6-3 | CASSRLTSGGPTRRQETQYF
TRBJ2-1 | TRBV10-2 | CASRTASSSYNEQFF
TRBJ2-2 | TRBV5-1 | CASSALRERTGELFF
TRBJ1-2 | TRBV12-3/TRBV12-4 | CASSLDRVGYTF
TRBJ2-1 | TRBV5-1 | CASSLDQGKTNEQFF
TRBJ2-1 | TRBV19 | CASRPLRTSGYNEQFF
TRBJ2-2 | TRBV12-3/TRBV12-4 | CASSFFAGESTGELFF
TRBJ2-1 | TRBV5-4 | CASSQFGMRKSYNEQFF
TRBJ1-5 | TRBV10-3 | CAISAGQERNQPQHF
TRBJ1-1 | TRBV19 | CASSIGEMNTEAFF